The 25 T cell receptor beta chains below come from one sample, sequenced in a study of shared clonotypes between healthy human individuals (dated by TCRdb to between 2020 and 2021). The library was generated by the immunoSEQ multiplex PCR assay. TCRdb took over this immuneACCESS table, retaining in-frame rearrangements with V and J assigned. Such tables are incomplete; in checked studies, under half of the missing clones stem from an unresolved V gene, and the remainder is unexplained. Across this sample there are millions of clones, with 85% to 95% seen only once. The ten largest account for 0.1% to 0.15% of the sample. Sequenced material: naive CD4+ T cells sorted from blood. The label giving this sample's cell subset or site can be read as: CD45RA+ positively selected. These receptors all come from a man aged 18-30 years in good health.

The chain combines TRBV4-3 with TRBJ2-6, with 9 bases that match TRBD1. The CDR3 is made up of 16 amino acids. Germline V CDR1 and CDR2: LGHNA, YSLEER. After removal of 1 base from V and 4 bases from J, the junction contained 2 bases not matched to a gene. The CDR3 sequence: CASSQGTGAGANVLTF. CDR3 coding DNA: TGCGCCAGCAGCCAAGGGACAGGGGCCGGGGCCAACGTCCTGACTTTC.

This clone appeared a single time. The V gene is TRBV7-2, the J gene TRBJ1-2; 10 bases line up with TRBD1. Germline V gene data show CDR1 as SGHTA and CDR2 as FQGNSA. V trimming: 7 bases; J trimming: 8 bases; junction bases outside the gene matches: 19. This CDR3 spans 17 amino acids. The CDR3 nucleotides are TGTGCCAGCACCTCAGTTCCCGGGACAGGGGCTCCTGAGGGCTACACCTTC. Its protein product is CASTSVPGTGAPEGYTF. The entire variable domain, with the rest obtained from reference TRBV7-2 and TRBJ1-2, is as follows: GAGVSQSPSNKVTEKGKDVELRCDPISGHTALYWYRQSLGQGLEFLIYFQGNSAPDKSGLPSDRFSAERTGGSVSTLTIQRTQQEDSAVYLCASTSVPGTGAPEGYTFGSGTRLTVV.

V gene TRBV5-1 combines with J gene TRBJ1-1; 9 nucleotides align to TRBD1. The trim removed 5 bases at V and 0 bases at J, leaving 11 bases unmatched. Germline loops: CDR1 SGHRS, CDR2 YFSETQ. The CDR3 consists of 17 residues. CDR3 DNA: TGCGCCAGCAGGCAGGGACAGGGTTGGAATATGAACACTGAAGCTTTCTTT. Residues: CASRQGQGWNMNTEAFF.

The chain is built from TRBV2 and TRBJ1-1, with D uncertain. The CDR3 has 12 amino acids. Germline V CDR1 and CDR2: SNHLY, FYNNEI. The V and J ends lost 1 base and 10 bases respectively, with 10 bases between them. For the CDR3, the DNA is TGTGCCAGCAGTGAAGAAGGTCCTGGAGCTTTCTTT. It translates to CASSEEGPGAFF.

The chain joins TRBV5-1 to TRBJ2-2; 7 bases are a match to TRBD2. The CDR3 runs 16 residues. From germline, CDR1 is SGHRS and CDR2 YFSETQ. With 0 bases clipped from V and 5 bases from J, the junction kept 7 bases outside the gene matches. This CDR3 is CASSLDPAGTTGELFF. In nucleotides, the CDR3 is TGCGCCAGCAGCTTGGATCCAGCGGGGACTACCGGGGAGCTGTTTTTT.

The rearrangement joins TRBV6-1 to TRBJ1-1; perhaps TRBD1 as D (6 bases). The CDR3 runs to 17 residues. Trimming pared 3 bases from V and 1 base from J, leaving 18 bases between. Germline CDR1 and CDR2: MNHNS and SASEGT. The CDR3 region is CASSDQLTGKANTEAFF. The CDR3 DNA sequence: TGTGCCAGCAGTGACCAGCTTACAGGGAAGGCGAACACTGAAGCTTTCTTT.

V gene TRBV7-6 combines with J gene TRBJ2-1, with a tentative D call TRBD2 (5 bases). Germline assignment: CDR1 SGHVS and CDR2 FNYEAQ. The CDR3 runs 14 residues. Trimming stripped 4 bases from V and 7 bases from J, with 14 bases between. CDR3 protein: CASSSRVGLNEQFF. CDR3 bases: TGTGCCAGCAGCTCGCGGGTAGGGTTAAATGAGCAGTTCTTC.

The sample holds one count of this clone. V gene TRBV2 combines with J gene TRBJ2-4, with a weak D call TRBD2 (6 bases). The V and J ends lost 4 bases and 1 base respectively, with 11 bases between them. Germline V CDR1 and CDR2: SNHLY, FYNNEI. This CDR3 is built from 15 residues. In DNA, the CDR3 is TGTGCCAGCAGTGGGACTAAGGGGGCCAAAAACATTCAGTACTTC. Translated: CASSGTKGAKNIQYF. Combining the CDR3 with reference TRBV2 and TRBJ2-4 gives the whole variable domain EPEVTQTPSHQVTQMGQEVILRCVPISNHLYFYWYRQILGQKVEFLVSFYNNEISEKSEIFDDQFSVERPDGSNFTLKIRSTKLEDSAMYFCASSGTKGAKNIQYFGAGTRLSVL.

The chain recombines TRBV9 with TRBJ2-7, with 11 bases aligning to TRBD1. CDR1 SGDLS and CDR2 YYNGEE come from the germline V gene. This CDR3 comprises 15 residues. Trimming cost V 0 bases and J 8 bases; bases outside gene matches: 7. The CDR3 coding sequence is TGTGCCAGCAGCGTAGGAGGGACAGGGGGGCTTCAGCAGTACTTC. Translated, it gives CASSVGGTGGLQQYF.

The chain carries TRBV9 and TRBJ1-4; no firm D call. The CDR3 is made up of 15 amino acids. Trimming stripped 3 bases from V and 0 bases from J, with 9 bases between. The germline gives CDR1 SGDLS, CDR2 YYNGEE. CDR3 loop: CASSADGTTNEKLFF. In nucleotides, the CDR3 is TGTGCCAGCAGCGCAGACGGGACAACTAATGAAAAACTGTTTTTT.

This clone was detected only once. The rearrangement uses TRBV18 and TRBJ2-3; D is tentatively TRBD1 or TRBD2 (6 bases each). This CDR3 spans 13 amino acids. Trimming removed 3 bases at V and 6 bases at J, with 10 bases between. Per the germline V gene, CDR1 is KGHSH and CDR2 is LQKENI. CDR3 coding DNA: TGTGCCAGCTCACCCCGGGGGCCGGATACGCAGTATTTT. The encoded protein is CASSPRGPDTQYF.

The V and J genes are TRBV25-1 and TRBJ1-4, with D possibly being TRBD1 (5 bases). The V gene lost 3 bases and the J gene lost 0 bases, with 8 bases spanning the gap. The CDR3 is made up of 15 amino acids. The V gene's germline CDR1 is MGHDK and CDR2 SYGVNS. The CDR3 bases are TGTGCCAGCAGTGACTCGGGGGCAACTAATGAAAAACTGTTTTTT. It encodes CASSDSGATNEKLFF.

The V gene is TRBV28, the J gene TRBJ2-6; weak D call: TRBD2 (5 bases). Trimming cost V 3 bases and J 3 bases, with 12 bases left between them. The CDR3 has 16 residues. The germline CDR1 and CDR2 sequences are MDHEN and SYDVKM. CDR3 sequence reads: CASSLGSGVGANVLTF. CDR3 in DNA: TGTGCCAGCAGTTTGGGGAGTGGGGTTGGGGCCAACGTCCTGACTTTC.

The chain recombines TRBV6-1 with TRBJ2-1, with a tentative D call TRBD1 (5 bases). This CDR3 is 16 amino acids long. Germline loops: CDR1 MNHNS, CDR2 SASEGT. Trimming removed 3 bases at V and 5 bases at J, with 17 bases between. DNA for the CDR3: TGTGCCAGCAGTGATGTCTGGGGCAGGGTTAACAATGAGCAGTTCTTC. Translation gives CASSDVWGRVNNEQFF.

This chain links TRBV6-5 with TRBJ1-3; D is uncertain. The length of the CDR3 is 15 residues. CDR1 is MNHEY and CDR2 is SVGAGI in the germline V gene. Trimming removed 6 bases from V and 0 bases from J, with 12 bases in between. CDR3 bases: TGTGCCAGCAGAACCACACCTTCCTCTGGAAACACCATATATTTT. Its translation is CASRTTPSSGNTIYF.

The chain carries TRBV27 and TRBJ1-2, with D perhaps TRBD1 (5 bases). The CDR3 has 15 amino acids. Trimming cost V 4 bases and J 2 bases, with 14 bases left between them. Germline V gene sequence: CDR1 MNHEY, CDR2 SMNVEV (reference sequence). The CDR3 protein is CASSSVLGGNYGYTF. In DNA, the CDR3 is TGTGCCAGCAGTTCAGTCCTGGGGGGAAACTATGGCTACACCTTC.

V gene TRBV4-1 combines with J gene TRBJ2-6; D tentatively fits TRBD1 or TRBD2 (5 bases each). V lost 6 bases to trimming and J lost 0 bases, with 15 bases between them. Looked up from germline, CDR1 is MGHRA and CDR2 is YSYEKL. This CDR3 is 17 amino acids long. CDR3 protein: CASRSGTASSGANVLTF. As DNA, the CDR3 is TGCGCCAGCAGGTCCGGGACGGCGAGCTCTGGGGCCAACGTCCTGACTTTC.

The chain combines TRBV12-5 with TRBJ2-2; D gene uncertain. Germline CDR1 LGHNT, CDR2 FRNRAP. Trimming removed 4 bases from V and 4 bases from J, with 7 bases in between. The CDR3 is 13 amino acids. This CDR3 is CASGSLSTGELFF. CDR3 sequence (DNA): TGTGCTAGTGGTTCGCTTAGCACCGGGGAGCTGTTTTTT.

This clone has a single count. The chain links TRBV25-1 to TRBJ2-3, with TRBD1 matching over 7 bases. The germline CDR1 and CDR2 sequences are MGHDK and SYGVNS. The CDR3 is 17 amino acids. Germline trimming cut 8 bases from V and 2 bases from J; bases unmatched to any gene: 16. DNA of the CDR3: TGTGCCAGCTCGATTTCCACAGGGGCCTTTTCCACAGATACGCAGTATTTT. This encodes CASSISTGAFSTDTQYF.

The V and J genes are TRBV6-6 and TRBJ1-5, with 9 bases matching TRBD1. CDR1 is MNHNY, CDR2 SVGAGI, per germline (reference sequence). The V gene end was trimmed by 6 bases and the J gene end by 5 bases; junction bases not matched to a gene: 8. The CDR3 spans 15 residues. The CDR3: CASRSTGGDYQPQHF. The CDR3 DNA follows: TGTGCCAGCAGGAGTACAGGGGGCGATTATCAGCCCCAGCATTTT.

Here the CDR3 DNA reads TGTGCCACCGGGACAGCCCAAGAGACCCAGTACTTC. It yields the protein CATGTAQETQYF. This chain connects TRBV10-3 to TRBJ2-5, with 7 bases lining up with TRBD1. Germline CDR1 and CDR2: ENHRY and SYGVKD. This CDR3 has 12 amino acids. Unmatched junction bases numbered 3, after V lost 10 bases and J lost 1 base.

The chain links TRBV6-6 to TRBJ2-1; D could derive from TRBD1 or TRBD2 (5 bases each). Deletions cut 4 bases from V and 6 bases from J, with 16 bases between. Germline V gives CDR1 MNHNY, CDR2 SVGAGI (reference sequence). CDR3 length: 15 amino acids. In DNA, the CDR3 is TGTGCCAGCAGTTCCAGACGGGACCCCTCCAATGAGCAGTTCTTC. It is translated as CASSSRRDPSNEQFF.

Regarding this clone: Distinct nucleotide sequences in the sample also encode this CDR3. The chain links TRBV5-1 to TRBJ1-1; D not resolved. CDR1 SGHRS and CDR2 YFSETQ come from the germline V gene. Trimming shortened V by 5 bases and J by 2 bases, and 10 bases separated the two germline ends. The CDR3 consists of 13 residues. This CDR3 is CASSPSGNTEAFF. CDR3 bases: TGCGCCAGCAGTCCCTCAGGAAACACTGAAGCTTTCTTT.

The chain has TRBV5-4 and TRBJ2-3; D may be TRBD1 (5 bases). Per germline, CDR1 SGHNT and CDR2 YYREEE (reference sequence). The CDR3 runs 15 residues. The V end was cut by 4 bases, the J end by 1 base, with 13 bases between. This CDR3 reads CASSPRVTGTDTQYF. In nucleotides, the CDR3 is TGTGCCAGCAGCCCTAGAGTGACAGGCACAGATACGCAGTATTTT. The whole variable domain, filled in from reference TRBV5-4 and TRBJ2-3, reads ETGVTQSPTHLIKTRGQQVTLRCSSQSGHNTVSWYQQALGQGPQFIFQYYREEENGRGNFPPRFSGLQFPNYSSELNVNALELDDSALYLCASSPRVTGTDTQYFGPGTRLTVL.

The gene calls are TRBV7-2 and TRBJ2-5; D is perhaps TRBD2 (5 bases). Trimming took 3 bases from V and 5 from J, leaving 10 bases between them. The CDR3 has 13 residues. Germline values: CDR1 SGHTA, CDR2 FQGNSA. The DNA of the CDR3 is TGTGCCAGCAGCTTTCCAGGAGGCGAGACCCAGTACTTC. Translating it yields CASSFPGGETQYF.